Each of the 3 T cell receptor beta chains below was sequenced from the same sample in a study of patients and donors after allogeneic stem cell transplantation. MiXCR was run by TCRdb on the RT-PCR reads, yielding one entry per CDR3 protein. The table includes about 110,000 distinct CDR3 sequences, around 33% detected once. Sequenced sample: blood, either unsorted or a sorted T cell fraction (not recorded which). The receptors were sampled from a human donor who was either an allogeneic HSCT recipient or a stem cell or donor lymphocyte infusion donor (not recorded which). It is not recorded whose cells these are; they may come from a transplant donor.

The J gene is TRBJ1-6, the V gene TRBV7-3, with a weak D call TRBD1 (6 bases). Trimming removed 3 bases at V and 9 bases at J, with 12 bases between. The CDR3 spans 14 residues. Germline lookup yields CDR1 SGHTA and CDR2 FQGTGA. This CDR3 is CASSLQGIGSPLHF. CDR3 bases: TGTGCCAGCAGCTTGCAGGGGATTGGTTCACCCCTCCACTTT.

CDR3 nucleotides: TGTGCCAGCTCACCACCCAGAGGCAGTAGTCTCTATGGCTACACCTTC. This gives the protein CASSPPRGSSLYGYTF. This chain uses TRBV18 with TRBJ1-2; D gene ambiguous. Trimming cost V 0 bases and J 4 bases, with 15 bases left between them. Per germline, CDR1 KGHSH and CDR2 LQKENI. The CDR3 runs to 16 residues.

The gene calls are TRBV7-2 and TRBJ1-6, with TRBD1 matching 8 bases. The CDR3 is made up of 16 amino acids. The germline V gene encodes CDR1 SGHTA and CDR2 FQGNSA. J lost 10 bases, V lost 0 bases, and 8 bases had no gene match. CDR3 nucleotide sequence: TGTGCCAGCAGCTTAGCTCCCGGACAGGGAGGGTCACCCCTCCACTTT. Translation: CASSLAPGQGGSPLHF. Drawing the rest from reference TRBV7-2 and TRBJ1-6, the complete variable domain is GAGVSQSPSNKVTEKGKDVELRCDPISGHTALYWYRQSLGQGLEFLIYFQGNSAPDKSGLPSDRFSAERTGGSVSTLTIQRTQQEDSAVYLCASSLAPGQGGSPLHFGNGTRLTVT.